The 29 T cell receptor beta chains given below trace back to one sample, sequenced in a study of cytomegalovirus exposure and HLA in healthy donors. Primers for the PCR totalled 60 Vbeta and 13 Jbeta. TCRdb keeps only in-frame clones here, not all; method: immunoSEQ multiplex PCR. The sample has more than 90,000 clones; roughly 80% are singletons. What was sequenced was PBMCs. Receptor source: a man younger than 40 in good health and CMV-seropositive.

This chain uses TRBV2 with TRBJ1-1, with a possible D match to TRBD1 (5 bases). The V and J ends lost 3 bases and 8 bases respectively, with 13 bases between them. Germline V gene sequence: CDR1 SNHLY, CDR2 FYNNEI. The CDR3 sequence is 13 residues long. The CDR3, as DNA: TGTGCCAGCAGTGATATTTGGGGGGAGGAAGCTTTCTTT. It is translated as CASSDIWGEEAFF.

This rearrangement joins TRBV13 to TRBJ2-3; 7 positions agree with TRBD1. The CDR3 length is 14 residues. Germline V CDR1 and CDR2: PRHDT, FYEKMQ (reference sequence). The junction had 2 bases not matched to a gene; V was cut back by 3 bases and J by 2 bases. In nucleotides, the CDR3 is TGTGCCAGCAGCTTCAGGGGGTCCACAGATACGCAGTATTTT. Its protein product is CASSFRGSTDTQYF.

The rearrangement joins TRBV18 to TRBJ1-4, with 8 bases lining up with TRBD1. V dropped 3 bases and J dropped 8; count of bases not matched to a gene: 11. The CDR3 sequence is 16 residues long. Germline V lookup: CDR1 KGHSH, CDR2 LQKENI. CDR3 sequence (DNA): TGTGCCAGCTCACCTCAGCCAGGGGGCAGGAGAGAAAAACTGTTTTTT. Amino acid sequence: CASSPQPGGRREKLFF.

The chain uses TRBV28 and TRBJ1-6; maybe TRBD1 (5 bases). This CDR3 has 15 amino acids. Germline CDR1 is MDHEN and CDR2 is SYDVKM. Trimming shortened V by 5 bases and J by 5 bases, and 13 bases separated the two germline ends. The CDR3 reads CASSISTRDNSPLHF. CDR3 nucleotide sequence: TGTGCCAGCAGTATTTCCACCAGGGATAATTCACCCCTCCACTTT. Complete variable domain (other parts from reference TRBV28 and TRBJ1-6): DVKVTQSSRYLVKRTGEKVFLECVQDMDHENMFWYRQDPGLGLRLIYFSYDVKMKEKGDIPEGYSVSREKKERFSLILESASTNQTSMYLCASSISTRDNSPLHFGNGTRLTVT.

The gene calls are TRBV18 and TRBJ2-7; D gene ambiguous. This CDR3 is 13 amino acids long. CDR1 and CDR2 (germline): KGHSH, LQKENI. V was shortened by 6 bases and J by 7 bases, with 16 bases between the two germline ends. Here the CDR3 reads CASSHIYVEEQYF. CDR3 in DNA: TGTGCCAGCTCCCATATATACGTTGAGGAGCAGTACTTC.

V usage is TRBV5-4 and J usage is TRBJ2-3, with D perhaps TRBD2 (5 bases). Trimming took 2 bases from V and 3 from J, leaving 7 bases between them. The V gene's germline CDR1 is SGHNT and CDR2 YYREEE (reference sequence). This CDR3 region has 13 residues. The CDR3 loop is CASSFPGTDTQYF. In nucleotides, the CDR3 is TGTGCCAGCAGCTTCCCGGGGACAGATACGCAGTATTTT.

The chain links TRBV10-3 to TRBJ1-4, with 7 bases matching TRBD1. The CDR3 sequence is 14 residues long. V trimming: 0 bases; J trimming: 8 bases; junction bases outside the gene matches: 3. From germline, CDR1 is ENHRY and CDR2 SYGVKD. CDR3 in DNA: TGTGCCATCAGTGAGTCTTCAGGGGGAGAAAAACTGTTTTTT. It yields the protein CAISESSGGEKLFF.

In regard to this clone: The sample has other DNA sequences that encode this CDR3 too. The V call is TRBV19, the J call TRBJ2-7, with D perhaps matching TRBD1 (6 bases). The length of the CDR3 is 14 residues. Per the germline V gene, CDR1 is LNHDA and CDR2 is SQIVND (reference sequence). The V and J ends lost 1 base and 4 bases respectively, with 11 bases between them. The CDR3 sequence is CASSIGRGRYEQYF. As DNA, the CDR3 is TGTGCCAGTAGTATAGGCAGGGGCCGTTACGAGCAGTACTTC.

In its sample, this clone was seen a few times. The chain recombines TRBV6-5 with TRBJ1-1, with D perhaps matching TRBD1 (5 bases). The ends were cut back, 8 bases at V and 3 bases at J, with 10 bases in the middle. This CDR3 has 12 residues. Germline values: CDR1 MNHEY, CDR2 SVGAGI. CDR3 in DNA: TGTGCCAGCTGGGGCAGAGACACTGAAGCTTTCTTT. It encodes CASWGRDTEAFF.

The chain uses TRBV2 and TRBJ2-1; D is uncertain. The CDR3 contains 12 residues. The V and J ends lost 3 bases and 5 bases respectively, with 5 bases between them. CDR1 and CDR2 (germline): SNHLY, FYNNEI. CDR3 coding DNA: TGTGCCAGCAGTGAGCGGAACAATGAGCAGTTCTTC. Protein product: CASSERNNEQFF.

The CDR3 DNA reads TGTGCCAGCAGCCGCGGGACCCCCATATACAACACAGATACGCAGTATTTT. Amino acid sequence: CASSRGTPIYNTDTQYF. This chain links TRBV28 with TRBJ2-3; the D gene is possibly TRBD2 (6 bases). With 6 bases removed from V and 2 bases from J, the gap between germline ends came to 21 bases. The CDR3 runs to 17 residues. The germline CDR1 and CDR2 sequences are MDHEN and SYDVKM.

This chain links TRBV6-1 with TRBJ2-1, with 12 bases aligning to TRBD1. Germline CDR1 and CDR2: MNHNS and SASEGT. Unmatched junction bases numbered 9, after V lost 8 bases and J lost 7 bases. The CDR3 runs to 15 residues. CDR3 nucleotides: TGTGCCAGCTCCCTCCGGGACAGGGGGCTGAATGAGCAGTTCTTC. Translation gives CASSLRDRGLNEQFF.

V and J are TRBV6-4 and TRBJ2-7, with 8 bases fitting TRBD2. This CDR3 has 15 amino acids. Trimming took 0 bases from V and 4 from J; bases not matched to a gene: 5. The V gene's germline CDR1 is MRHNA and CDR2 SNTAGT. CDR3 residues: CASSDSVAGNYEQYF. The CDR3 DNA reads as TGTGCCAGCAGTGACTCGGTAGCGGGGAATTACGAGCAGTACTTC.

The gene calls are TRBV6-6 and TRBJ2-3; 8 bases agree with TRBD2. CDR3 size: 16 residues. J gave up 3 bases and V 0 bases, and 5 bases lay outside the gene matches. The germline V gene has CDR1 MNHNY and CDR2 SVGAGI (reference sequence). CDR3 DNA sequence: TGTGCCAGCAGTTACTCGGAAGCGGGAGAAACAGATACGCAGTATTTT. It yields the protein CASSYSEAGETDTQYF.

The chain uses TRBV28 and TRBJ1-6; D is perhaps TRBD1 (5 bases). CDR1 is MDHEN and CDR2 is SYDVKM in the germline V gene. V lost 5 bases and J lost 8, with 16 bases in between. The CDR3 loop spans 15 amino acids. The DNA of the CDR3 is TGTGCCAGCAGTCCGGCCATCCCGGGGGATTCACCCCTCCACTTT. It encodes CASSPAIPGDSPLHF.

The chain combines TRBV27 with TRBJ2-5, with D perhaps TRBD1 (6 bases). V lost 4 bases and J lost 0, with 12 bases in between. The CDR3 sequence is 15 residues long. Germline CDR1 is MNHEY and CDR2 is SMNVEV (reference sequence). This CDR3 reads CASSSRTEYQETQYF. CDR3 in DNA: TGTGCCAGCAGTTCGCGGACAGAGTACCAAGAGACCCAGTACTTC.

The chain combines TRBV5-3 with TRBJ1-1, with TRBD1 as a possible D gene (6 bases). TRBV5-3 is annotated as an ORF whose role is uncertain. The CDR3 has 15 residues. Trimming removed 2 bases from V and 4 bases from J, with 15 bases in between. The DNA of the CDR3 is TGTGCCAGAAGCTTAAATTACAGGGTACGCACTGAAGCTTTCTTT. Translated, it gives CARSLNYRVRTEAFF.

The CDR3 sequence is CASSFPTGVINGYTF. CDR3 DNA: TGTGCCAGCAGTTTCCCGACAGGGGTTATCAATGGCTACACCTTC. The rearrangement links TRBV6-5 to TRBJ1-2, with TRBD1 identical over 8 bases. CDR3 size: 15 residues. Germline V gene lookup returns CDR1 MNHEY and CDR2 SVGAGI. Germline trimming cut 4 bases from V and 6 bases from J; bases unmatched to any gene: 10.

This chain uses TRBV11-2 with TRBJ2-1, with TRBD1 identical over 7 bases. The germline V gene has CDR1 SGHAT and CDR2 FQNNGV. The CDR3 consists of 16 residues. V shed 4 bases, J shed 0 bases, and the junction held 6 bases outside the gene matches. The CDR3 reads CASSYDRDPSYNEQFF. The DNA of the CDR3 is TGTGCCAGCAGCTACGACAGGGACCCCTCCTACAATGAGCAGTTCTTC. Filled out from reference TRBV11-2 and TRBJ2-1, the complete variable domain reads EAGVAQSPRYKIIEKRQSVAFWCNPISGHATLYWYQQILGQGPKLLIQFQNNGVVDDSQLPKDRFSAERLKGVDSTLKIQPAKLEDSAVYLCASSYDRDPSYNEQFFGPGTRLTVL.

The rearrangement links TRBV5-1 to TRBJ2-2; D is undetermined. CDR1 and CDR2 (germline): SGHRS, YFSETQ. Deletions cut 0 bases from V and 2 bases from J, with 5 bases between. The CDR3 totals 14 residues. The CDR3 loop is CASSLDGNTGELFF. CDR3 in DNA: TGCGCCAGCAGCTTGGACGGTAACACCGGGGAGCTGTTTTTT.

This clone was seen only once. The chain employs TRBV5-1 and TRBJ2-2; a weak D match, TRBD1 (5 bases). CDR1 is SGHRS and CDR2 is YFSETQ in the germline V gene. The CDR3 has 13 residues. The V end lost 5 bases, the J end lost 4 bases, and 9 bases lay between the germline ends. Here the CDR3 DNA reads TGCGCCAGCAGACAGGAAGGCACCGGGGAGCTGTTTTTT. It is translated as CASRQEGTGELFF.

The chain couples TRBV7-9 to TRBJ2-1, with 12 bases fitting TRBD2. The CDR3 consists of 14 residues. After removal of 5 bases from V and 7 bases from J, the junction contained 3 bases not matched to a gene. Germline V CDR1 and CDR2: SEHNR, FQNEAQ (reference sequence). The DNA for the CDR3 is TGTGCCAGCAGCCGGACTAGCGGGGAGAATGAGCAGTTCTTC. Its protein product is CASSRTSGENEQFF.

The chain carries TRBV10-3 and TRBJ1-6; 10 bases line up with TRBD1. Germline V gene data show CDR1 as ENHRY and CDR2 as SYGVKD. V lost 8 bases, J lost 0 bases, and 7 bases stayed unmatched. This CDR3 is built from 17 residues. The CDR3 sequence is CAIGGTGVASYNSPLHF. CDR3 nucleotide sequence: TGTGCCATCGGAGGGACAGGGGTTGCCTCCTATAATTCACCCCTCCACTTT.

This rearrangement joins TRBV9 to TRBJ1-4, with TRBD1 matching over 8 bases. The CDR3 length is 15 residues. V shed 4 bases and J 4 bases; nucleotides not matched to a gene: 6. Germline CDR1 and CDR2: SGDLS and YYNGEE. CDR3 DNA sequence: TGTGCCAGCAGCAACCAGGGGGCAGGTAATGAAAAACTGTTTTTT. It specifies CASSNQGAGNEKLFF.

The chain couples TRBV4-1 to TRBJ2-1; 9 bases are shared with TRBD2. J was trimmed by 7 bases and V by 0 bases; bases with no gene match: 7. Germline lookup yields CDR1 MGHRA and CDR2 YSYEKL. The CDR3 length is 16 residues. Here the CDR3 DNA reads TGCGCCAGCAGCCAAGATTCTGATAGCGGGAGAAATGAGCAGTTCTTC. Translation gives CASSQDSDSGRNEQFF.

The chain is built from TRBV7-9 and TRBJ2-5; 9 bases line up with TRBD1. The CDR3 consists of 16 residues. The germline gives CDR1 SEHNR, CDR2 FQNEAQ (reference sequence). Trimming at V came to 5 bases and at J to 2 bases, leaving 9 bases not matched to a gene. DNA of the CDR3: TGTGCCAGCAGCAAAAGGGGGACAGGGTTTCAAGAGACCCAGTACTTC. Residues: CASSKRGTGFQETQYF.

This clone was recorded only once. The chain employs TRBV7-8 and TRBJ2-1, with D possibly being TRBD2 (5 bases). Germline CDR1 and CDR2: SGHVS and FQNEAQ. This CDR3 spans 14 amino acids. Between the trimmed V and J ends, which lost 7 bases and 6 bases, there was a span of 16 bases. The CDR3 protein is CASTPKGVSNEQFF. CDR3 nucleotides: TGTGCCAGCACCCCAAAGGGAGTATCCAATGAGCAGTTCTTC.

The rearrangement joins TRBV15 to TRBJ2-6, with D possibly TRBD1 on 6 matching bases. The CDR3 loop spans 16 amino acids. Per germline, CDR1 LNHNV and CDR2 YYDKDF (reference sequence). V was cut by 1 base and J by 3 bases, with 10 bases left in between. This CDR3 reads CATSRVTGSGANVLTF. CDR3 nucleotide sequence: TGTGCCACCAGCAGAGTAACAGGGAGTGGGGCCAACGTCCTGACTTTC.

The chain has TRBV19 and TRBJ1-2, with D possibly TRBD1 on 6 matching bases. This CDR3 is 13 amino acids long. Germline assignment: CDR1 LNHDA and CDR2 SQIVND (reference sequence). Trimming stripped 3 bases from V and 6 bases from J, with 11 bases between. This CDR3 is CASSITRDNGYTF. The CDR3 DNA reads TGTGCCAGTAGTATCACCAGGGACAATGGCTACACCTTC.